Reported below is one TCR beta chain. These data originate in a study of T cell changes during pregnancy in multiple sclerosis. Germline assignment: CDR1 LNHDA and CDR2 SQIVND (reference sequence). V was pared by 4 bases and J by 1 base, with 3 bases of the junction left unmatched. CDR3 length: 14 amino acids. Assay: immunoSEQ multiplex PCR; the TCRdb copy retains only in-frame clones and omits some. The table includes 80,000 to 130,000 clones, roughly nine tenths detected once. This receptor was taken from a female donor with multiple sclerosis, enrolled in a pregnancy study. The source was peripheral blood, collected in the second trimester of pregnancy. The genes are TRBV19 and TRBJ1-2; 7 nucleotides line up with TRBD1. In nucleotides, the CDR3 is TGTGCCAGTAGTAGACAGGGAGGTAACTATGGCTACACCTTC. Encoded protein: CASSRQGGNYGYTF. Drawing the rest from reference TRBV19 and TRBJ1-2, the complete variable domain is DGGITQSPKYLFRKEGQNVTLSCEQNLNHDAMYWYRQDPGQGLRLIYYSQIVNDFQKGDIAEGYSVSREKKESFPLTVTSAQKNPTAFYLCASSRQGGNYGYTFGSGTRLTVV.